This T cell receptor beta chain was found in a study of response to subunit inactivated influenza vaccine. TCRdb re-derived calls from the RT-PCR reads in MiXCR, one entry per CDR3 protein. In the table there are about 240,000 distinct CDR3 sequences, 12% of which are singletons. Germline V gene data show CDR1 as DFQATT and CDR2 as SNEGSKA (reference sequence). Trimming removed 5 bases from V and 8 bases from J; junction bases left unmatched: 11. This CDR3 comprises 13 residues. The sequencing here drew on non-naive T cells sorted from PBMCs, taken less than 15 days before vaccination. The chain recombines TRBV20-1 with TRBJ2-7, with 8 nucleotides matching TRBD1. The sequence was obtained from a middle-aged man who received an inactivated influenza vaccine. CDR3 residues: CSAFGQGISQQYF. The CDR3 DNA follows: TGCAGTGCTTTCGGACAGGGTATTTCCCAGCAGTACTTC.